The text below deals with one T cell receptor (beta chain). This sample stems from a study of blood T cell repertoires in COVID-19. Study in general: The origin of the acute and convalescent COVID-19 samples was the United States, Italy and Spain. Sources were T cells, B-cell-depleted T cells, or PBMCs; the material itself was cDNA or gDNA.

Germline V gene lookup returns CDR1 MNHNS and CDR2 SASEGT. The V gene lost 3 bases and the J gene lost 1 base, with 11 bases spanning the gap. The CDR3 extends over 15 amino acids. Per the study methods: Amplification of reference gene primers provided the estimated nucleated cell counts. The assay was immunoSEQ multiplex PCR, and TCRdb's table has in-frame clones only and misses some. V and J calls and clone size come straight from that table; D and trimming were deduced from the DNA. The sample includes about 99,000 clones, approximately 85% of them seen just once. The chain uses TRBV6-1 and TRBJ2-3; possible D gene TRBD1, 5 bases. The TCR comes from an elderly woman with active or convalescent COVID-19. The sample was peripheral blood. The CDR3 DNA reads as TGTGCCAGCAGTGAGGGGCAGGGTGGCACAGATACGCAGTATTTT. As protein: CASSEGQGGTDTQYF.